What follows is one T cell receptor beta chain and its context. Its antigen remains unidentified. The source of the sample is a study of T cell responses to AZD1222 COVID-19 vaccine. The study's findings and limits: A reported finding is that nearly half of spike-specific TCRs target unmutated variant regions. CD4 TCRs associated with vaccination spanned spike, dominating at 160-218 and 743-854.

Germline V lookup: CDR1 SGHTA, CDR2 FQGNSA. The CDR3 runs 16 residues. Unmatched junction bases numbered 0, after V lost 1 base and J lost 0 bases. Data came from immunoSEQ multiplex PCR; TCRdb stores just in-frame clones and leaves some out. The table shows about 120,000 clones, with about 86% occurring only once. The chain couples TRBV7-2 to TRBJ2-7, with TRBD2 matching over 13 bases. This clonotype was obtained from an adult in good health. Specimen: peripheral blood, collected on day 0 of AZD1222 vaccination. This CDR3 is CASSLGTSGSSYEQYF. The CDR3 nucleotides are TGTGCCAGCAGCTTAGGGACTAGCGGGAGCTCCTACGAGCAGTACTTC.